This is a list of T cell receptor beta chains from one sample in a study of blood T cell repertoires in COVID-19. Data came from immunoSEQ multiplex PCR; TCRdb stores just in-frame clones and leaves some out. The table records about 280,000 clones, 86% of them present only once. Sequenced sample: peripheral blood. The origin of the receptors is a woman aged 25 to 39 with active or convalescent COVID-19. Both conserved end residues are part of each CDR3. D genes are given only for firm matches. Clone size is not always given. Where it is, it says once, few, many or a class for expanded clones.

clone_size	d_call	cdr3_length	v_call	j_call	cdr3_nt	cdr3_aa
.	TRBD1	15	TRBV6-6	TRBJ1-6	TGTGCCAGCAGTAACTCCCGGGACAGGTATTCACCCCTCCACTTT	CASSNSRDRYSPLHF
.	TRBD2	15	TRBV5-1	TRBJ2-1	TGCGCCAGCAGCTTGACAGCGGGGGGGCCAAATGAGCAGTTCTTC	CASSLTAGGPNEQFF
.	TRBD1	17	TRBV15	TRBJ2-7	TGTGCCACCAGCATTCTCACAAAGGGGACAGGGGCCTACGAGCAGTACTTC	CATSILTKGTGAYEQYF
.	.	15	TRBV10-3	TRBJ1-6	TGTGCCATCAGTCCTAGACAGGCGCGAGGTTCACCCCTCCACTTT	CAISPRQARGSPLHF
.	.	14	TRBV5-1	TRBJ1-1	TGCGCCAGCAGTACAAGGGTAGGGGACACTGAAGCTTTCTTT	CASSTRVGDTEAFF
.	.	14	TRBV18	TRBJ2-7	TGTGCCAGCTCGCAACAGGGACACTCCTACGAGCAGTACTTC	CASSQQGHSYEQYF
.	.	15	TRBV5-6	TRBJ2-7	TGTGCCAGCAGCTTGGGCACGGCCTCTAGGAACGAGCAGTACTTC	CASSLGTASRNEQYF
.	.	15	TRBV3-1/TRBV3-2	TRBJ1-3	TGTGCCAGCAAGGTCGGCAAGACTACGGGAAACACCATATATTTT	CASKVGKTTGNTIYF
.	.	12	TRBV18	TRBJ2-7	TGTGCCAGCTCACCGGAAGGGGACGAGCAGTACTTC	CASSPEGDEQYF
.	.	15	TRBV5-6	TRBJ2-2	TGTGCCAGCAGCTTTAGGAGAACGAACACCGGGGAGCTGTTTTTT	CASSFRRTNTGELFF
.	.	14	TRBV28	TRBJ1-1	TGTGCCAGCAGTCCCCAAGACTTGAACACTGAAGCTTTCTTT	CASSPQDLNTEAFF
.	.	14	TRBV28	TRBJ1-2	TGTGCCAGCAGTTTAAGGGGTAATCCTGAGGGCTACACCTTC	CASSLRGNPEGYTF
.	.	13	TRBV6-5	TRBJ1-1	TGTGCCAGCAGCCATACAGGGAACACTGAAGCTTTCTTT	CASSHTGNTEAFF
once	TRBD1	15	TRBV30	TRBJ2-3	TGTGCCTGGAGTGGGGGACAGGGTAGCACAGATACGCAGTATTTT	CAWSGGQGSTDTQYF
few	TRBD2	14	TRBV27	TRBJ2-7	TGTGCCACGTCCACCCTAGCGGGGCGAGACGAGCAGTACTTC	CATSTLAGRDEQYF
.	.	16	TRBV27	TRBJ2-5	TGTGCCAGCAGGCCTCCTAGGGGGGGGCCGTGGGAGACCCAGTACTTC	CASRPPRGGPWETQYF
.	.	14	TRBV2	TRBJ1-1	TGTGCCAGCAGAATACAGCTATCCGGAACTGAAGCTTTCTTT	CASRIQLSGTEAFF
.	.	16	TRBV30	TRBJ1-6	TGTGCCTGGAGTTTGGCAGGTGCGCTCTATAATTCACCCCTCCACTTT	CAWSLAGALYNSPLHF
.	.	18	TRBV4-1	TRBJ1-3	TGCGCCAGCAGCCAGGCCCCAGGGGTGCACCTCTCTGGAAACACCATATATTTT	CASSQAPGVHLSGNTIYF
many	.	19	TRBV21-1	TRBJ2-5	TGTGCCAGCAGCAAACGAAAATATGTAGCGGGGCGGGGTCGCGAGACCCAGTACTTC	CASSKRKYVAGRGRETQYF
.	.	13	TRBV5-1	TRBJ1-2	TGCGCCAGCCGCGGTGACCTCGACTATGGCTACACCTTC	CASRGDLDYGYTF
.	TRBD1	15	TRBV27	TRBJ1-4	TGTGCCAGCGGGTGGGACAGCTCAACTAATGAAAAACTGTTTTTT	CASGWDSSTNEKLFF
few	.	12	TRBV30	TRBJ1-1	TGTGCCTGGAGGACAGTCGGCACTGAAGCTTTCTTT	CAWRTVGTEAFF
once	.	16	TRBV7-3	TRBJ2-2	TGTGCCAGCAGCTTAGCGAAGTACCCGAACACCGGGGAGCTGTTTTTT	CASSLAKYPNTGELFF
once	TRBD1	15	TRBV5-1	TRBJ1-2	TGCGCCAGCAGCATTGACAGGGCCTCCAACTATGGCTACACCTTC	CASSIDRASNYGYTF
.	TRBD2	15	TRBV7-9	TRBJ2-1	TGTGCCAGCAGCTTGGTTAGCGGGAACACTGATGAGCAGTTCTTC	CASSLVSGNTDEQFF
.	TRBD1	18	TRBV19	TRBJ1-5	TGTGCCAGTAGTAGATACGGGACAGCTAGTTATAGCAATCAGCCCCAGCATTTT	CASSRYGTASYSNQPQHF
.	.	16	TRBV30	TRBJ1-2	TGTGCCTGGAGCGACCCCCAGCCCTGGGGGGACTATGGCTACACCTTC	CAWSDPQPWGDYGYTF
.	.	13	TRBV27	TRBJ2-3	TGTGCCAGCATAACAGGGCCGACGGGTACGCAGTATTTT	CASITGPTGTQYF
.	.	13	TRBV7-3	TRBJ2-1	TGTGCCAGCAGCTTAGCACGGGACAATGAGCAGTTCTTC	CASSLARDNEQFF
.	.	17	TRBV7-9	TRBJ2-3	TGTGCCAGCAGCTTCGGCCTTGCGGGGGCTAGCACAGATACGCAGTATTTT	CASSFGLAGASTDTQYF
.	TRBD1	13	TRBV30	TRBJ2-7	TGTGCCCGGAGCGACAGGGTCGGGTTTGAGCAGTACTTC	CARSDRVGFEQYF
.	TRBD1	18	TRBV7-8	TRBJ2-4	TGTGCCAGCAGCTTAGAATGGACAGGGAGGACGGCCAAAAACATTCAGTACTTC	CASSLEWTGRTAKNIQYF
.	.	11	TRBV19	TRBJ1-2	TGTGCCAGCCGGATAGCGTATGGCTACACCTTC	CASRIAYGYTF
.	TRBD1	15	TRBV5-6	TRBJ2-7	TGTGCCAGCAGCGAACCGGGACAGGGTTCCTACGAGCAGTACTTC	CASSEPGQGSYEQYF
.	.	15	TRBV6-5	TRBJ1-3	TGTGCCAGCAGTTTTCGGGGATGGCCTGGAAACACCATATATTTT	CASSFRGWPGNTIYF
once	TRBD2	15	TRBV4-3	TRBJ2-3	TGCGCCAGCAGCCAAGGGGGGGGTCCCACAGATACGCAGTATTTT	CASSQGGGPTDTQYF
.	TRBD1	14	TRBV19	TRBJ2-1	TGTGCCAGTAGTGGGGACAGGGAGATAAGGGAGCAGTTCTTC	CASSGDREIREQFF
.	.	14	TRBV2	TRBJ1-5	TGTGCCAGCAGTGTTGGGGGCGGCAATCAGCCCCAGCATTTT	CASSVGGGNQPQHF
.	.	12	TRBV10-3	TRBJ2-1	TGTGCCATCAGTGATCGGGGGTCTCTGCAGTTCTTC	CAISDRGSLQFF
.	TRBD2	14	TRBV5-6	TRBJ2-3	TGTGCCAGCAGCATTAGCGGGGGCACAGATACGCAGTATTTT	CASSISGGTDTQYF
.	.	15	TRBV18	TRBJ2-5	TGTGCCAGCTCACCCCTAGACAGCGCTAAAGAGACCCAGTACTTC	CASSPLDSAKETQYF
.	.	15	TRBV28	TRBJ1-3	TGTGCCAGCGTCCAAGGGGGAGGGGACGGAAACACCATATATTTT	CASVQGGGDGNTIYF
few	TRBD1	16	TRBV24-1	TRBJ1-2	TGTGCCACCAGCCAACCGGGACAGGGGACATCCTATGGCTACACCTTC	CATSQPGQGTSYGYTF
.	TRBD1	15	TRBV6-2/TRBV6-3	TRBJ1-2	TGTGCCAGCAGTTCCCATGGACAGGGTGCATATGGCTACACCTTC	CASSSHGQGAYGYTF
.	.	15	TRBV3-1/TRBV3-2	TRBJ2-5	TGTGCCAGCAGCTGGACACCGGGTACCCAAGAGACCCAGTACTTC	CASSWTPGTQETQYF
.	TRBD2	14	TRBV27	TRBJ2-5	TGTGCCAGCAGAAAAGGTAGCGGGGGGAAGGACCAGTACTTC	CASRKGSGGKDQYF
.	.	13	TRBV25-1	TRBJ2-3	TGTGCCAGCAGGGCCCCCTCCACAGATACGCAGTATTTT	CASRAPSTDTQYF
.	TRBD1	17	TRBV9	TRBJ2-1	TGTGCCAGCAGCCCACAATTCGGACAGGGCGCCCTCAATGAGCAGTTCTTC	CASSPQFGQGALNEQFF
once	TRBD1	16	TRBV20-1	TRBJ2-2	TGCAGTGCTAGTCACTGGGACAGGGGCGGCACCGGGGAGCTGTTTTTT	CSASHWDRGGTGELFF
.	.	12	TRBV3-1/TRBV3-2	TRBJ1-2	TGTGCCAGCAGCCAGGTCAGGGGTGGCTACACCTTC	CASSQVRGGYTF
.	.	13	TRBV6-2/TRBV6-3	TRBJ2-3	TGTGCCAGCAGTTACTCGACGGGAGATACGCAGTATTTT	CASSYSTGDTQYF
.	.	14	TRBV11-2	TRBJ1-5	TGTGCCAGCAGTAAGGAGGGTTACCATCAGCCCCAGCATTTT	CASSKEGYHQPQHF
.	TRBD2	15	TRBV18	TRBJ2-2	TGTGCCAGCTCCCGGACTAGCGGCGATGCCGGGGAGCTGTTTTTT	CASSRTSGDAGELFF
.	.	14	TRBV5-1	TRBJ2-1	TGCGCCAGCAGCTTAGACACTGCCTACAATGAGCAGTTCTTC	CASSLDTAYNEQFF